The rows below give T cell receptor beta chains drawn from one sample of a study of Tregs in tolerant kidney transplant recipients. Profiled with immunoSEQ multiplex PCR; TCRdb holds only in-frame clones, not every one. The sample includes about 31,000 clones, approximately 83% seen only once; the top ten take around 2%. These receptors lack a known antigen. What was sequenced was Tregs from blood cultured with allogeneic cells. The receptors originated from a human donor in good health. Each CDR3 is given with its conserved first and last residue. The order of the fields is V gene, J gene, CDR3 length, D gene, clone size, CDR3 DNA, CDR3 protein. The D gene is left open where the match is weak. Rows give clone size only sometimes, using once, few, many, or a class for an expanded clone.

V gene: TRBV7-9; J gene: TRBJ1-2; CDR3 length: 14; D gene: NA; clone size: NA; CDR3 DNA: TGTGCCAGCAGCGTTACGGGACCGGGGTATGGCTACACCTTC; CDR3 protein: CASSVTGPGYGYTF
V gene: TRBV6-6; J gene: TRBJ1-1; CDR3 length: 12; D gene: NA; clone size: NA; CDR3 DNA: TGTGCCAGCAGTTATTCGGACACTGAAGCTTTCTTT; CDR3 protein: CASSYSDTEAFF
V gene: TRBV7-3; J gene: TRBJ2-1; CDR3 length: 17; D gene: TRBD2; clone size: NA; CDR3 DNA: TGTGCCAGGTTGTTACAAGCGGGGCACAGCTCCTACAATGAGCAGTTCTTC; CDR3 protein: CARLLQAGHSSYNEQFF
V gene: TRBV7-3; J gene: TRBJ2-1; CDR3 length: 15; D gene: TRBD2; clone size: NA; CDR3 DNA: TGTGCCAGCAGCTTTGGGGCTAGCGGCTACAATGAGCAGTTCTTC; CDR3 protein: CASSFGASGYNEQFF
V gene: TRBV6-1; J gene: TRBJ2-7; CDR3 length: 13; D gene: NA; clone size: NA; CDR3 DNA: TGTGCCAGCAGTGTTAGACCACTCTACGAGCAGTACTTC; CDR3 protein: CASSVRPLYEQYF
V gene: TRBV6-5; J gene: TRBJ1-2; CDR3 length: 15; D gene: NA; clone size: NA; CDR3 DNA: TGTGCCAGCAGTTTGGGGGGACCCCCCCTCTATGGCTACACCTTC; CDR3 protein: CASSLGGPPLYGYTF
V gene: TRBV11-3; J gene: TRBJ2-1; CDR3 length: 15; D gene: TRBD2; clone size: NA; CDR3 DNA: TGTGCCAGCAGCTTGTATATGCTAGCGGACAATGAGCAGTTCTTC; CDR3 protein: CASSLYMLADNEQFF
V gene: TRBV6-1; J gene: TRBJ2-7; CDR3 length: 12; D gene: NA; clone size: NA; CDR3 DNA: TGTGCCAGCAGGTCTACGGCCTACGAGCAGTACTTC; CDR3 protein: CASRSTAYEQYF
V gene: TRBV5-4; J gene: TRBJ2-3; CDR3 length: 16; D gene: TRBD2; clone size: NA; CDR3 DNA: TGTGCCAGCAGCTTGGTTGGCGGGGGGCGCACAGATACGCAGTATTTT; CDR3 protein: CASSLVGGGRTDTQYF
V gene: TRBV7-2; J gene: TRBJ2-5; CDR3 length: 14; D gene: NA; clone size: once; CDR3 DNA: TGTGCCAGCGGCTTGGGGGGCACACAAGAGACCCAGTACTTC; CDR3 protein: CASGLGGTQETQYF
V gene: TRBV29-1; J gene: TRBJ1-4; CDR3 length: 12; D gene: NA; clone size: NA; CDR3 DNA: TGCACCCTTGGTACAAGGGGGGAAAAACTGTTTTTT; CDR3 protein: CTLGTRGEKLFF
V gene: TRBV7-9; J gene: TRBJ1-2; CDR3 length: 12; D gene: NA; clone size: NA; CDR3 DNA: TGTGCCAGCAGCCGAATCGCTGGTGGCTACACCTTC; CDR3 protein: CASSRIAGGYTF
V gene: TRBV27; J gene: TRBJ1-1; CDR3 length: 17; D gene: NA; clone size: NA; CDR3 DNA: TGTGCCAGCAGTTTGGAGGGGCTCCCCTTTTCCAACACTGAAGCTTTCTTT; CDR3 protein: CASSLEGLPFSNTEAFF
V gene: TRBV7-3; J gene: TRBJ2-4; CDR3 length: 20; D gene: TRBD1; clone size: NA; CDR3 DNA: TGTGCCAGCAGACCTGGGACAGCTACACTACCCGTCCTAGCCAAAAACATTCAGTACTTC; CDR3 protein: CASRPGTATLPVLAKNIQYF
V gene: TRBV5-1; J gene: TRBJ2-5; CDR3 length: 13; D gene: TRBD1; clone size: NA; CDR3 DNA: TGCGCCAGCAACACAGGGGGCGCAGAGACCCAGTACTTC; CDR3 protein: CASNTGGAETQYF
V gene: TRBV5-1; J gene: TRBJ2-1; CDR3 length: 15; D gene: TRBD1; clone size: few; CDR3 DNA: TGCGCCAGCAGCTTGCAGGGGGCGGCCTACAATGAGCAGTTCTTC; CDR3 protein: CASSLQGAAYNEQFF
V gene: TRBV5-4; J gene: TRBJ2-2; CDR3 length: 11; D gene: NA; clone size: NA; CDR3 DNA: TGTGCCAGCAGCCGGGCCGGGGAGCTGTTTTTT; CDR3 protein: CASSRAGELFF
V gene: TRBV2; J gene: TRBJ1-5; CDR3 length: 17; D gene: NA; clone size: NA; CDR3 DNA: TGTGCCAGCAGTGAAAGGGTCTTGGTCGGGGCGAATCAGCCCCAGCATTTT; CDR3 protein: CASSERVLVGANQPQHF
V gene: TRBV7-9; J gene: TRBJ2-1; CDR3 length: 16; D gene: NA; clone size: NA; CDR3 DNA: TGTGCCAGCAGCCCGAGGGGGCTAGCGGGTGATAATGAGCAGTTCTTC; CDR3 protein: CASSPRGLAGDNEQFF
V gene: TRBV2; J gene: TRBJ2-7; CDR3 length: 16; D gene: TRBD1; clone size: NA; CDR3 DNA: TGTGCCAGCATCCGCGTCCCGGGACAGGTAACCTACGAGCAGTACTTC; CDR3 protein: CASIRVPGQVTYEQYF
V gene: TRBV5-1; J gene: TRBJ2-3; CDR3 length: 13; D gene: NA; clone size: NA; CDR3 DNA: TGCGCCAGCAGCTTGGCTAGCACAGATACGCAGTATTTT; CDR3 protein: CASSLASTDTQYF
V gene: TRBV6-1; J gene: TRBJ1-1; CDR3 length: 14; D gene: TRBD1; clone size: NA; CDR3 DNA: TGTGCCAGCAGTGACCAAACAGGGGGGACTGAAGCTTTCTTT; CDR3 protein: CASSDQTGGTEAFF
V gene: TRBV5-6; J gene: TRBJ1-5; CDR3 length: 16; D gene: TRBD1; clone size: NA; CDR3 DNA: TGTGCCAGCAGCTTGTGGTGGGGACAGGGGGCACAGCCCCAGCATTTT; CDR3 protein: CASSLWWGQGAQPQHF
V gene: TRBV27; J gene: TRBJ2-4; CDR3 length: 15; D gene: NA; clone size: NA; CDR3 DNA: TGTGCCAGCAGTTTATCGATCAGGGACAAAAACATTCAGTACTTC; CDR3 protein: CASSLSIRDKNIQYF
V gene: TRBV2; J gene: TRBJ2-5; CDR3 length: 15; D gene: TRBD2; clone size: NA; CDR3 DNA: TGTGCCAGCAGTAGCGGGAGGGCGCCCCAAGAGACCCAGTACTTC; CDR3 protein: CASSSGRAPQETQYF
V gene: TRBV9; J gene: TRBJ2-5; CDR3 length: 16; D gene: NA; clone size: NA; CDR3 DNA: TGTGCCAGCAGCTCCAGAGGGGAGCGGCGGGGAGAGACCCAGTACTTC; CDR3 protein: CASSSRGERRGETQYF
V gene: TRBV5-1; J gene: TRBJ2-3; CDR3 length: 14; D gene: NA; clone size: NA; CDR3 DNA: TGCGCCAGCAGCTTGGACAGGGTTGGAGATACGCAGTATTTT; CDR3 protein: CASSLDRVGDTQYF
V gene: TRBV9; J gene: TRBJ1-3; CDR3 length: 15; D gene: NA; clone size: NA; CDR3 DNA: TGTGCCAGCAGCGTAGGGGCCAGGCATGGAAACACCATATATTTT; CDR3 protein: CASSVGARHGNTIYF
V gene: TRBV7-9; J gene: TRBJ2-5; CDR3 length: 16; D gene: TRBD2; clone size: NA; CDR3 DNA: TGTGCCAGCAGCTTGCCCCTAGCGGGGGGGCGGGAGACCCAGTACTTC; CDR3 protein: CASSLPLAGGRETQYF
V gene: TRBV7-9; J gene: TRBJ2-2; CDR3 length: 15; D gene: TRBD2; clone size: NA; CDR3 DNA: TGTGCCAGCAGCTCGACTAGCGGGAGGGACGGGGAGCTGTTTTTT; CDR3 protein: CASSSTSGRDGELFF
V gene: TRBV29-1; J gene: TRBJ1-1; CDR3 length: 13; D gene: NA; clone size: NA; CDR3 DNA: TGCAGCGTTGTAACTGACGTATGGGCTGAAGCTTTCTTT; CDR3 protein: CSVVTDVWAEAFF
V gene: TRBV4-2; J gene: TRBJ2-7; CDR3 length: 16; D gene: NA; clone size: NA; CDR3 DNA: TGTGCCAGCAGCCAAGAAGGTCGCGGCAGCTCCTACGAGCAGTACTTC; CDR3 protein: CASSQEGRGSSYEQYF
V gene: TRBV11-2; J gene: TRBJ2-5; CDR3 length: 11; D gene: NA; clone size: NA; CDR3 DNA: TGTGCCAGCAGCTCAGACAGCACCCAGTACTTC; CDR3 protein: CASSSDSTQYF
V gene: TRBV18; J gene: TRBJ1-1; CDR3 length: 14; D gene: NA; clone size: NA; CDR3 DNA: TGTGCCAGCTCACCCGACTTTAGGGACACTGAAGCTTTCTTT; CDR3 protein: CASSPDFRDTEAFF
V gene: TRBV29-1; J gene: TRBJ1-1; CDR3 length: 13; D gene: NA; clone size: few; CDR3 DNA: TGCAGCGCTACAGGGCCGTTGAACACTGAAGCTTTCTTT; CDR3 protein: CSATGPLNTEAFF
V gene: TRBV6-5; J gene: TRBJ2-7; CDR3 length: 14; D gene: NA; clone size: NA; CDR3 DNA: TGTGCCAGCAGAAGACCAGGGGCGGCCTACGAGCAGTACTTC; CDR3 protein: CASRRPGAAYEQYF
V gene: TRBV19; J gene: TRBJ2-1; CDR3 length: 17; D gene: TRBD1; clone size: NA; CDR3 DNA: TGTGCCAGCACTCGGTGGGGACAGGGGCGCCCCTACAATGAGCAGTTCTTC; CDR3 protein: CASTRWGQGRPYNEQFF
V gene: TRBV7-2; J gene: TRBJ2-3; CDR3 length: 17; D gene: TRBD2; clone size: NA; CDR3 DNA: TGTGCCAGCAGCGAGACTAGCGGGGGTTGGGGCACAGATACGCAGTATTTT; CDR3 protein: CASSETSGGWGTDTQYF
V gene: TRBV11-3; J gene: TRBJ1-3; CDR3 length: 16; D gene: NA; clone size: NA; CDR3 DNA: TGTGCCAGCAGCTTAGATGGGGCCGTCTCTGGAAACACCATATATTTT; CDR3 protein: CASSLDGAVSGNTIYF
V gene: TRBV19; J gene: TRBJ2-7; CDR3 length: 14; D gene: NA; clone size: NA; CDR3 DNA: TGTGCCAGTAGTATAGCAGAGGTCCCCTACGAGCAGTACTTC; CDR3 protein: CASSIAEVPYEQYF
V gene: TRBV6-5; J gene: TRBJ2-7; CDR3 length: 13; D gene: NA; clone size: NA; CDR3 DNA: TGTGCCAGCAGGTTCAGGGGGAGGTACGAGCAGTACTTC; CDR3 protein: CASRFRGRYEQYF
V gene: TRBV7-2; J gene: TRBJ2-3; CDR3 length: 17; D gene: NA; clone size: NA; CDR3 DNA: TGTGCCAGCAGCTTAGGGTGGGCCGGGGGATCCACAGATACGCAGTATTTT; CDR3 protein: CASSLGWAGGSTDTQYF
V gene: TRBV7-2; J gene: TRBJ2-7; CDR3 length: 17; D gene: TRBD2; clone size: NA; CDR3 DNA: TGTGCCAGCAGCATAGGACTAGCGGGAGTGTCGTCCTACGAGCAGTACTTC; CDR3 protein: CASSIGLAGVSSYEQYF
V gene: TRBV7-2; J gene: TRBJ2-3; CDR3 length: 11; D gene: NA; clone size: few; CDR3 DNA: TGTGCCAGCAGCTTATCGGATACGCAGTATTTT; CDR3 protein: CASSLSDTQYF
V gene: TRBV19; J gene: TRBJ2-1; CDR3 length: 15; D gene: NA; clone size: few; CDR3 DNA: TGTGCCAGTAGTATAGGCGGGGGCTCTCCCAAGGAGCAGTTCTTC; CDR3 protein: CASSIGGGSPKEQFF
V gene: TRBV18; J gene: TRBJ1-1; CDR3 length: 15; D gene: TRBD1; clone size: NA; CDR3 DNA: TGTGCCAGCTCACTTACAGGGGTCCAGAACACTGAAGCTTTCTTT; CDR3 protein: CASSLTGVQNTEAFF
V gene: TRBV18; J gene: TRBJ1-5; CDR3 length: 14; D gene: NA; clone size: once; CDR3 DNA: TGTGCCAGCTCCCTGAGTGGGGAGGACCAGCCCCAGCATTTT; CDR3 protein: CASSLSGEDQPQHF
V gene: TRBV9; J gene: TRBJ2-7; CDR3 length: 14; D gene: TRBD1; clone size: NA; CDR3 DNA: TGTGCCAGCAGCTCGGGACAGGCGACCTACGAGCAGTACTTC; CDR3 protein: CASSSGQATYEQYF